A single sample gave rise to the 11 T cell receptor beta chains below, sequenced in a study of glioma-infiltrating T cells. The iRepertoire nested amplicon-rescue multiplex PCR amplified TCR alpha and beta CDR3s from RNA. A single record per CDR3 protein comes from TCRdb applying MiXCR to the multiplex PCR reads. The profile shows over 70,000 distinct CDR3 sequences, approximately 22% of them singletons. The material sequenced was glioma tissue, nonneoplastic brain tissue, or PBMCs (not recorded which). These receptors all come from a human donor with low-grade glioma or glioblastoma, undergoing nonglioma brain surgery, or in good health (not recorded which).

In its sample, this clonotype was seen many times. The CDR3 here is CSARNRPGDRFGNTIYF. CDR3 bases: TGCAGTGCTAGAAATCGGCCGGGGGATAGATTCGGAAACACCATATATTTT. The chain joins TRBV20-1 to TRBJ1-3; D may be TRBD1 (5 bases). Germline V gene sequence: CDR1 DFQATT, CDR2 SNEGSKA (reference sequence). Trimming took off 2 bases at V and 4 bases at J, with 21 bases between the two ends. CDR3 length: 17 residues.

This clonotype was counted ten times or more. V is TRBV7-8 and J is TRBJ1-5; tentative D call: TRBD1 (5 bases). Germline-derived CDR1 and CDR2 are SGHVS and FQNEAQ. V was clipped by 1 base and J by 5 bases, with 9 bases between them. The CDR3 loop spans 14 amino acids. CDR3 sequence reads: CASSLEEGYQPQHF. CDR3 DNA sequence: TGTGCCAGCAGCTTAGAGGAGGGGTATCAGCCCCAGCATTTT. Supplemented by reference TRBV7-8 and TRBJ1-5, the full variable domain reads GAGVSQSPRYKVAKRGQDVALRCDPISGHVSLFWYQQALGQGPEFLTYFQNEAQLDKSGLPSDRFFAERPEGSVSTLKIQRTQQEDSAVYLCASSLEEGYQPQHFGDGTRLSIL.

This clonotype has at least ten counts. The chain has TRBV6-1 and TRBJ1-2; weak D call: TRBD1 (6 bases). This CDR3 has 13 residues. CDR1 MNHNS and CDR2 SASEGT come from the germline V gene. Trimming took off 5 bases at V and 7 bases at J, with 14 bases between the two ends. As DNA, the CDR3 is TGTGCCAGCAGTTCCACAGGGTCGGGTGGCTACACCTTC. Protein: CASSSTGSGGYTF.

On this clonotype: A clone one base away is much larger, so this may be a read error. The J gene is TRBJ2-1, the V gene TRBV18; D unresolved. Germline CDR1 KGHSH, CDR2 LQKENI. The CDR3 has 15 residues. Trimming cost V 4 bases and J 4 bases, with 14 bases left between them. The CDR3 reads CASSQPTVKYNEQFF. The CDR3 DNA sequence: TGTGCCAGCTCACAACCGACTGTAAAATACAATGAGCAGTTCTTC.

This clonotype was counted ten times or more. This chain links TRBV15 with TRBJ2-1, with 9 nucleotides matching TRBD2. This CDR3 region has 17 residues. V gave up 0 bases and J gave up 0 bases; unmatched junction bases: 3. Germline V lookup: CDR1 LNHNV, CDR2 YYDKDF (reference sequence). In DNA form, the CDR3 reads TGTGCCACCAGCAGAGAGGCGGGGGGGCGCTCCTACAATGAGCAGTTCTTC. The encoded protein is CATSREAGGRSYNEQFF.

The table lists this clonotype with a few counts. The rearrangement links TRBV7-7 to TRBJ2-7, with D perhaps being TRBD1 or TRBD2 (5 bases each). Germline CDR1 SSHAT, CDR2 FNYEAQ (reference sequence). The CDR3 runs to 15 residues. Trimming shortened V by 2 bases and J by 6 bases, and 17 bases separated the two germline ends. CDR3 protein: CASSLTDSEGLEQYF. For the CDR3, the DNA is TGTGCCAGCAGCTTAACCGACAGTGAGGGGCTCGAGCAGTACTTC.

This clonotype was counted at least ten times. J is TRBJ1-5 and V is TRBV25-1; 7 nucleotides match TRBD1. J lost 6 bases, V lost 2 bases, and 10 bases had no gene match. The CDR3 totals 16 residues. The V gene's germline CDR1 is MGHDK and CDR2 SYGVNS. CDR3 sequence: CASSEPRQGHVQPQHF. The CDR3 coding sequence is TGTGCCAGCAGTGAACCCCGACAGGGTCACGTTCAGCCCCAGCATTTT.

This clonotype was detected ten times or more. The chain uses TRBV6-2 or TRBV6-3 and TRBJ1-1; D is ambiguous. The V gene's germline CDR1 is MNHEY and CDR2 SVGEGT. Trimming took 7 bases from V and 1 from J, leaving 13 bases between them. The CDR3 is 14 amino acids. The CDR3 sequence is CASTEPTGNTEAFF. CDR3 nucleotides: TGTGCCAGCACCGAGCCGACGGGGAACACTGAAGCTTTCTTT.

Ten or more counts support this clonotype. The CDR3 sequence: CSANRDRAPYEQYF. CDR3 nucleotides: TGCAGTGCCAACCGGGACAGGGCTCCCTACGAGCAGTACTTC. The chain is built from TRBV20-1 and TRBJ2-7; the match to TRBD1 covers 9 bases. This CDR3 has 14 residues. Per the germline V gene, CDR1 is DFQATT and CDR2 is SNEGSKA (reference sequence). J gave up 2 bases and V 6 bases, and 8 bases lay outside the gene matches.

Ten or more counts support this clonotype. V is TRBV6-1 and J is TRBJ2-5, with TRBD1 as a possible D gene (5 bases). CDR1 and CDR2 from the germline V gene are MNHNS and SASEGT. V was clipped by 6 bases and J by 0 bases, with 11 bases between them. The CDR3 covers 14 residues. This CDR3 reads CASRDDRDQETQYF. Written as DNA, the CDR3 is TGTGCCAGCAGGGACGACAGAGACCAAGAGACCCAGTACTTC.

This clonotype was counted only a few times. DNA of the CDR3: TGTGCCAGCAGCTTCGCCTATCTCCGCGGGGAGCTGTTTTTT. It specifies CASSFAYLRGELFF. The J gene is TRBJ2-2, the V gene TRBV11-2; D uncertain. Trimming took off 3 bases at V and 7 bases at J, with 12 bases between the two ends. This CDR3 has 14 amino acids. CDR1 is SGHAT and CDR2 is FQNNGV in the germline V gene.